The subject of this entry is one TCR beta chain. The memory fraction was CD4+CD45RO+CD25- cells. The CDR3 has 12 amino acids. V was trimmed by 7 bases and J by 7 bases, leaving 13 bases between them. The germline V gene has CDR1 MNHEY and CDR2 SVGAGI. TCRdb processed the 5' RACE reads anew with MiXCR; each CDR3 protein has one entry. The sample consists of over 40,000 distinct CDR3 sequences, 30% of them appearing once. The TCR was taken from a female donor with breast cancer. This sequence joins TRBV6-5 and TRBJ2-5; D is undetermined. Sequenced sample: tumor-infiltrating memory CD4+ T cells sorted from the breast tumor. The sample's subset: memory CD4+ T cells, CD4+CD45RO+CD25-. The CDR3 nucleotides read TGTGCCAGCAACCCAGTATCAGGGACCCAGTACTTC. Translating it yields CASNPVSGTQYF.